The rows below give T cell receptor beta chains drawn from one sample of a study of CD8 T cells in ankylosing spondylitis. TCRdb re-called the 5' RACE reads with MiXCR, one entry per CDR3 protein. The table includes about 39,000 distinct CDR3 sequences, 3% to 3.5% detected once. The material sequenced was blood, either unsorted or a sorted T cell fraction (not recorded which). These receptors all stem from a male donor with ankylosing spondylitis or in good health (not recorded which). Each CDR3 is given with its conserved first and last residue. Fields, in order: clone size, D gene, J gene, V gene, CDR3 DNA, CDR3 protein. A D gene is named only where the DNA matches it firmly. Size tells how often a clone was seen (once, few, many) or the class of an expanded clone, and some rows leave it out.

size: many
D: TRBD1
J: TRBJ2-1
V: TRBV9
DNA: TGTGCCAGCAGCGGAAGAGACAGGGGGGTCAATGAGCAGTTCTTC
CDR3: CASSGRDRGVNEQFF

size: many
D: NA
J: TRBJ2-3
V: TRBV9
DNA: TGTGCCAGCAGCGTAGGTTCGCCCATACGGGCCTCCACAGATACGCAGTATTTT
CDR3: CASSVGSPIRASTDTQYF

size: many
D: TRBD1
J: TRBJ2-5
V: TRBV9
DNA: TGTGCCAGCAGCGTTCAGACAGGGACAGGGGGCAGGGAGACCCAGTACTTC
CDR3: CASSVQTGTGGRETQYF

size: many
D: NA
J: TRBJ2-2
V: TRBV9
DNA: TGTGCCAGCAGCGTGAACGGGGAGCTGTTTTTT
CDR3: CASSVNGELFF

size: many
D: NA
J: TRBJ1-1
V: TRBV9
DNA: TGTGCCAGCAGCGTCGGGCACGCGAACACTGAAGCTTTCTTT
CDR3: CASSVGHANTEAFF

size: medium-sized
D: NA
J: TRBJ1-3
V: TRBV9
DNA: TGTGCCAGCAGCGTAGCGGTGGGCCCCCGGGACACCATATATTTT
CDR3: CASSVAVGPRDTIYF

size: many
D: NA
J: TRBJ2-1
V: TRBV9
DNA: TGTGCCAGCAGCGTACTATCAGGAAATGAGCAGTTCTTC
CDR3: CASSVLSGNEQFF

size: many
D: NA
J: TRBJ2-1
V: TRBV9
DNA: TGTGCCAGCAGCGTAGCTTTTAGAAATGAGCAGTTCTTC
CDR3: CASSVAFRNEQFF

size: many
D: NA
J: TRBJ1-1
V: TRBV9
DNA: TGTGCCAGCAGCGTAGTCGGGACTCCACCGGGGGAAGCTTTCTTT
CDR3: CASSVVGTPPGEAFF

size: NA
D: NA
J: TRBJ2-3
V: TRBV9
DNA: TGTGCCAGCAGCGGTCTTGGAGGGGGCACAGATACGCAGTATTTT
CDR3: CASSGLGGGTDTQYF

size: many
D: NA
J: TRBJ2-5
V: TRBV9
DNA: TGTGCCAGCAGCGTCTTGGGACGGGGCCAAGAGACCCAGTACTTC
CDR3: CASSVLGRGQETQYF

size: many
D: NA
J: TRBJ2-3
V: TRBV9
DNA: TGTGCCAGCACCAGGAGAGAGGGGCTCACAGATACGCAGTATTTT
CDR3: CASTRREGLTDTQYF

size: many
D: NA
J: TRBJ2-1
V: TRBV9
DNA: TGTGCCAGCAGCCACGTAGAGGGCAATGAGCAGTTCTTC
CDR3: CASSHVEGNEQFF

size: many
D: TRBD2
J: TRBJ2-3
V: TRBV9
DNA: TGTGCCAGCAGCGGCGGGGGTGCAGATACGCAGTATTTT
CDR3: CASSGGGADTQYF

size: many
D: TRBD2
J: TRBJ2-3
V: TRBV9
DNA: TGTGCCAGCAGCGTAGGTGCGGGGGGTACCACAGATACGCAGTATTTT
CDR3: CASSVGAGGTTDTQYF

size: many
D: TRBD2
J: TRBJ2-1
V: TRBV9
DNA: TGTGCCAGCAGCGTAGCATTTACGGGGGGGCCCTACAATGAGCAGTTCTTC
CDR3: CASSVAFTGGPYNEQFF